This T cell receptor beta chain comes out of a study of cytomegalovirus exposure and HLA in healthy donors (dated by TCRdb to about 2017). Concerning the study at large: An earlier analysis of some 600 of the donors reported about 260 Gb of sequence data and 117 million unique TCR beta sequences obtained from 180 million or so T cells. Around 330 gigabases of sequencing data and roughly 80 million unique TCR sequences made up an early release that covered around 640 HLA-typed donors. The genetic ancestry cluster associated with self-reported Caucasian donors included about four fifths of the 300 to 400 genotyped donors. The study was designed to test whether signatures of past pathogen exposure could be identified by cataloging public T cell receptors. The T cell repertoires of 670 or so subjects were profiled by immunosequencing and related to cytomegalovirus serostatus. In addition to the first cohort of roughly 700 subjects, a separate validation cohort of under 150 different subjects was used. The study combined high-throughput TCR immunosequencing, statistical association of individual TCRs with disease status, and machine learning to predict cytomegalovirus infection status. In a later analysis, previously published TCR beta repertoires from 666 donors were re-analyzed and high-resolution HLA genotyping was added so that TCR occurrence patterns could be studied. In the later analysis, no new phenotypic data were used to find candidate immune exposures; instead, reliance was placed on TCR beta sequences and their occurrence across donors. To decide whether each TCR beta V gene segment behaved as functional or pseudogenic, an earlier analysis of over 500 of the donors relied on high-throughput TCR beta sequencing. Donor age, sex, ethnicity and CMV serostatus were compiled together with the repertoire data. In a later genetic analysis, genome-wide SNP genotypes for about 60% of the 666 donors were used, and that subset was treated as a discovery cohort. All discovery cohort repertoires had been generated on a single sequencing platform. Both class I and class II loci were covered by HLA typing, at four-digit resolution. Typing coverage differed by locus: A, B, C, DRB1 and DQB1 were typed in roughly 620-630 donors, DQA1 in roughly 510, DPA1 in approximately 600, and DPB1 in 450 to 480. Several DR-DQ haplotypes were treated as single units for association and clustering because of strong linkage in the cohort. Among several hundred genotyped donors of the cohort, an average of approximately 240,000 unique TCR beta nucleotide sequences was sequenced per donor, of which roughly 18% were non-productive. Overall results and qualifications from the work: The cohort was sequenced for TCR beta chains only, and without alpha or paired-chain data the features that could be detected were limited. According to a later analysis, parvovirus B19, influenza, CMV and Epstein-Barr virus appeared linked to several top co-occurrence clusters. At a false discovery rate of 0.05, a later analysis linked 16,951 TCR beta sequences to specific HLA alleles. Because HLA typing was unavailable for some donors at each locus, only the typed subset was used in association tests. Cytomegalovirus status was reported to be diagnosed by the classifier with high specificity and sensitivity in both the original and validation cohorts. Roughly uniform sequencing depth across donors was assumed in presence/absence analyses, although this assumption may not hold. Strong co-occurrence of HLA alleles, especially DR and DQ, made assigning TCR associations to individual alleles difficult. An association between a missense DCLRE1C variant and V-gene and J-gene trimming of TCR beta chains was found in a later genetic analysis and replicated in an independent cohort. In the study, 150 to 200 TCR beta chains were listed as associated with cytomegalovirus. A cluster of highly shared sequence variants was judged likely to represent a technical artifact of the sequencing pipeline. The authors suggested that the approach could potentially be generalized to other disease states and immunological phenotypes. Correlated functional status among segregating V segments might be attributable to linkage disequilibrium, but an unknown experimental factor could not be ruled out. For the cohort, immune exposure information was limited to CMV serostatus. A further reported finding was that TCR beta sequences accurately predicted the HLA-A and HLA-B alleles for most subjects in the first cohort. According to a later genetic analysis, donors in an Asian-associated ancestry cluster had fewer N-insertions in productive TCRs than the approximately 610-donor mean. Because the 87-base-pair reads could not distinguish some IMGT-functional V segments, including TRBV6-2 and TRBV6-3, those segments were excluded. In a later analysis, TCR association rates were found to vary across HLA loci, with the most associated TCRs seen for DRB1 alleles and the fewest for HLA-C alleles. A few of the identified cytomegalovirus-associated TCR beta chains were confirmed in vitro to be specific for cytomegalovirus antigens. In an earlier analysis of some 540 of the donors, most TCR beta V segments appeared in productive rearrangements about 90% or about 30% of the time, broadly matching IMGT annotations. Most TCR sequences were seen in very few donors, while some public TCRs were found in many individuals. In a later analysis, HLA-associated TCR beta chains were found to be more clonally expanded and to have lower generation probabilities than equally common non-associated chains. According to a later analysis, most CMV-associated TCR beta chains appeared to be HLA-restricted, and the HLA associations seemed to be driven largely by CMV exposure. Because counts were too low, more than 15 rarely observed V segments, including chromosome 9 orphons, were left out of the earlier analysis of 587 of the donors.

In total, roughly 670 healthy bone marrow donors made up the cohort. Cohort members were all nominally healthy when sampled, although unrecorded immune exposures were likely present. The donor was CMV seronegative and belonged to the group of 350 or so seronegative cohort members. A peripheral blood sample was collected from each donor, and TCR beta sequencing was performed on peripheral blood mononuclear cells. Genomic DNA was extracted from the blood cell samples with the Qiagen DNeasy Blood Extraction Kit. Remarks on this clone: Its antigen target is currently unknown. The input lacks base qualities; no much larger clone sits a single base away.

V gives up 5 bases and J gives up 0 bases, and the segment between their germline ends measures 5 bases. Reading the germline V gene gives CDR1 MDHEN and CDR2 SYDVKM. The CDR3 goes from the cysteine to the phenylalanine over 12 residues. This entry keeps only the CDR3 DNA: 36 bases, framed from base 1. Preparation of the library involved the immunoSEQ multiplex PCR assay. A mixture of 60 forward primers for TCR Vbeta segments and 13 reverse primers for TCR Jbeta segments was used in the multiplex PCR. The CDR3 region of rearranged TCR beta genes was amplified from genomic DNA by a multiplex PCR assay. On the Illumina HiSeq System, the amplified TCR beta libraries were sequenced as 87-base-pair reads. The published analysis was carried out like this. A later analysis tallied roughly 76 million unique TCR beta chains across the 610 or so repertoires, and approximately 11 million of those chains were shared by two or more donors. A nearest-neighbor algorithm error-corrected the raw reads and collapsed the reads into unique sequences, merging closely related sequences to remove PCR and sequencing errors. Alignment of CDR3 sequences to IMGT reference sequences was used to assign V, D and J gene segments. For a sequence to be retained, at least a six-nucleotide match to both a V gene segment and a J gene segment was required. A rearrangement was called productive if the CDR3 had no stop codons and remained in frame with V and J, and every other rearrangement was called non-productive. Following IMGT convention, CDR3 was defined as the stretch from the second conserved V-encoded cysteine to the conserved J-encoded phenylalanine. In an earlier analysis of more than 550 of the donors, sequences lacking an unambiguous match to a single V gene segment were excluded. An earlier analysis of 587 of the donors called V segments functional above 56.7% productive rearrangements and segregating when the between-donor standard deviation exceeded 5%. A statistical classification framework was developed to diagnose cytomegalovirus status using the catalog of TCR beta chain sequences. In a later analysis, TCR nucleotide sequences were compared against IMGT/GENE-DB human TR gene sequences so that V and J genes could be assigned. In a later analysis, CDR3 sequences and most-parsimonious VDJ recombination scenarios were assigned using the TCRdist pipeline. A later analysis defined each TCR beta chain by its CDR3 amino acid sequence plus V-gene family, and excluded reads lacking a unique V-gene family. To address suspected cross-contamination and a sequencing artifact, a later analysis removed approximately 600 highly shared, low-generation-probability nucleotide sequences. For each public chain, a later analysis derived a clonal expansion index from normalized ranks of inferred template counts within each repertoire. A later analysis computed generation probabilities with a VDJ recombination model fitted to out-of-frame rearrangements, and checked the results against IGoR. In a later analysis, hypergeometric tests were used to score TCR-TCR, TCR-HLA and TCR-CMV co-occurrence, with a repertoire-size bias correction applied to TCR pairs. To estimate false discovery rates, a later analysis permuted the HLA or CMV assignments 20 times. In a later analysis, co-occurring TCRs were grouped with DBSCAN, and TCRdist sequence similarity was added when clustering was performed within HLA-allele-positive subsets. For co-occurrence clustering, repertoires with fewer than 30,000 or more than 120,000 public chains were excluded, along with 5 or 6 repertoires with anomalous nucleotide sharing. What TCRdb holds here is the immuneACCESS table cut down to in-frame rearrangements. Part of the clones is not present; checked against another copy, under half of the missing clones reflect an unresolved V gene, and the others are unexplained. Clonal size and the V and J genes are those of that table, whereas D and trimming came from the DNA. The sample records around 130,000 clones, over 65% of which are singletons. 1.5% to 2% of the sample rests with the top ten.

The origin of this receptor is a woman in her 30s in good health and CMV-seronegative. This chain is built from TRBV28 and TRBJ2-7, with no confident D gene call. Input material: PBMCs. This receptor has the CDR3 CASSGASYEQYF. The DNA reads as follows: TGTGCCAGCAGTGGAGCCTCCTACGAGCAGTACTTC.